This T cell receptor beta chain was observed in a study of blood T cells in healthy people across ages. Germline V gene data show CDR1 as SGHVS and CDR2 as FQNEAQ. V was shortened by 5 bases and J by 3 bases, with 13 bases between the two germline ends. The CDR3 contains 15 residues. Peripheral blood samples of around 9.5 milliliters were drawn from each donor. Ten or more counts support this clonotype. Using a J-beta primer mix together with a sample-barcoded 5' primer, a second PCR was run for roughly 6 to 12 cycles. TCRdb analysed the 5' RACE reads with MiXCR anew, one entry per CDR3 protein. The table shows 550,000 to 800,000 distinct CDR3 sequences, with roughly 30% occurring only once.

Sequenced: blood. This chain links TRBV7-8 with TRBJ2-2; D possibly corresponds to TRBD2 (6 bases). The TCR originated in a woman aged 80 or older in good health. CDR3 region: CASSTAGMDTGELFF. The CDR3 nucleotides read TGTGCCAGCAGCACAGCGGGTATGGACACCGGGGAGCTGTTTTTT.